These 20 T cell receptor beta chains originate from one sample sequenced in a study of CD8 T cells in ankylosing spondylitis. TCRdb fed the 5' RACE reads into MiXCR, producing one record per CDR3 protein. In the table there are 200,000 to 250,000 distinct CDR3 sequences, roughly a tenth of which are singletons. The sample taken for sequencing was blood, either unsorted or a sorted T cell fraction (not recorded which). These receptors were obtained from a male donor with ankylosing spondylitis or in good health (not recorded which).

This chain's CDR3 is CASSPVTAGKETQYF. The DNA of the CDR3 is TGTGCCAGCAGCCCGGTAACAGCGGGGAAAGAGACCCAGTACTTC. The chain is built from TRBV7-6 and TRBJ2-5; 7 bases map to TRBD2. The germline V gene encodes CDR1 SGHVS and CDR2 FNYEAQ. CDR3 size: 15 residues. After removal of 5 bases from V and 3 bases from J, the junction contained 9 bases not matched to a gene.

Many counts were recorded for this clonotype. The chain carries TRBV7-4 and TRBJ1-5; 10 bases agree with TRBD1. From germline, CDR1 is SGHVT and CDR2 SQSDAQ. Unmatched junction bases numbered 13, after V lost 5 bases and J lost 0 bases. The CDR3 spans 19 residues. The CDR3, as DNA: TGTGCCAGCAGCAACCCGGGACAGGGGTCCTTTTATAGCAATCAGCCCCAGCATTTT. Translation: CASSNPGQGSFYSNQPQHF.

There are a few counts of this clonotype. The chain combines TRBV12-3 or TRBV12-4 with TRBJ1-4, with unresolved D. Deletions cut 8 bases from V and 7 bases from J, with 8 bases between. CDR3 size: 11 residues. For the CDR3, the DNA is TGTGCCAGCGGGGTGCCTGAAAAACTGTTTTTT. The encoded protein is CASGVPEKLFF.

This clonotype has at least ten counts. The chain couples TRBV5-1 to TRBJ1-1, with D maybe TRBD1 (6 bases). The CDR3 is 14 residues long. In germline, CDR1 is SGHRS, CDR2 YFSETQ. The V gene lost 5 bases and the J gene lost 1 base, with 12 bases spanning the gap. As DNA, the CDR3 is TGCGCCAGCAGTCGGGACAACTCGAACACTGAAGCTTTCTTT. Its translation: CASSRDNSNTEAFF.

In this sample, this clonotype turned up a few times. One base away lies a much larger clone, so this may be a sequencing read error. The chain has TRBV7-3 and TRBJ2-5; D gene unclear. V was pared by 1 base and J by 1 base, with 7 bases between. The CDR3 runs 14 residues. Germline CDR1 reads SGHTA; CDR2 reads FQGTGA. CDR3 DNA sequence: TGTGCCAGCAGCTTAATCGGCGGCCAAGAGACCCAGTACTTC. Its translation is CASSLIGGQETQYF.

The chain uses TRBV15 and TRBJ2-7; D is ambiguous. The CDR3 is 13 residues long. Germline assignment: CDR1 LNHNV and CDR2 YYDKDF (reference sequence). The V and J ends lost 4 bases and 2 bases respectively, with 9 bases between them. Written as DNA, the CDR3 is TGTGCCACCAGCATACTCGGAACCTACGAGCAGTACTTC. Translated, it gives CATSILGTYEQYF.

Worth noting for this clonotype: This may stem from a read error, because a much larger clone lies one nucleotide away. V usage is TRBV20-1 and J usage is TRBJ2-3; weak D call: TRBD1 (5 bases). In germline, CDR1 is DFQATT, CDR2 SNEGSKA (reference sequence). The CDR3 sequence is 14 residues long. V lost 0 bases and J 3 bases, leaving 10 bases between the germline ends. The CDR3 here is CSARDRASTDTQYF. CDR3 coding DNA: TGCAGTGCTAGAGACAGGGCCTCAACAGATACGCAGTATTTT.

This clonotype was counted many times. In nucleotides, the CDR3 is TGCGCCAGCAGCGGTACAGGGGGCGAAGGAAACATTCAGTACTTC. Protein product: CASSGTGGEGNIQYF. The chain combines TRBV5-1 with TRBJ2-4, with 9 bases aligning to TRBD1. V lost 4 bases to trimming and J lost 6 bases; unmatched junction nucleotides: 8. This CDR3 spans 15 amino acids. CDR1 is SGHRS, CDR2 YFSETQ, per germline.

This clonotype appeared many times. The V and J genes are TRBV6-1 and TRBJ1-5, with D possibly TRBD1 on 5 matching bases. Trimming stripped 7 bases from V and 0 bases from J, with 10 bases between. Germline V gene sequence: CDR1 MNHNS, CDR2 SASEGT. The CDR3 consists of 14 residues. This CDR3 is CASNTGGSNQPQHF. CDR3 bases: TGTGCCAGCAATACGGGGGGTAGCAATCAGCCCCAGCATTTT.

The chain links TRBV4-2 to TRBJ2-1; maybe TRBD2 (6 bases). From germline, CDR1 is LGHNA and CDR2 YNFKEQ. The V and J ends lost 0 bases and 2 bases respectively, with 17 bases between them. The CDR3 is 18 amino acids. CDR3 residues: CASSQDVPSVTTYNEQFF. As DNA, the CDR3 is TGTGCCAGCAGCCAAGATGTACCTAGCGTTACTACCTACAATGAGCAGTTCTTC.

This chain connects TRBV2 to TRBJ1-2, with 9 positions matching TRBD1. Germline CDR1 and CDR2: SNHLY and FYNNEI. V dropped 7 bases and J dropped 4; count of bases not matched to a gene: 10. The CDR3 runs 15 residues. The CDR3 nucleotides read TGTGCCAGCAACCGGGACAGGGACAAATCCTATGGCTACACCTTC. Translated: CASNRDRDKSYGYTF.

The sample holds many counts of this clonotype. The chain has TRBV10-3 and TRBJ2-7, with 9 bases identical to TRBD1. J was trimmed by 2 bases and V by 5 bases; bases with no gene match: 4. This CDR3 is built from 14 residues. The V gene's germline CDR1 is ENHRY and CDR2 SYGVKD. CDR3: CAISTGQGAYEQYF. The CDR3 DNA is TGTGCCATCAGTACGGGACAGGGAGCCTACGAGCAGTACTTC.

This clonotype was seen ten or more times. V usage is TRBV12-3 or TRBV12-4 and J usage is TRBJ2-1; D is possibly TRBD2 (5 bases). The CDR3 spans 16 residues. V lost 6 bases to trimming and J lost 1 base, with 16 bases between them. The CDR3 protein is CASRPERVGSYNEQFF. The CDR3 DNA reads TGTGCCAGCAGACCCGAGAGGGTAGGGTCCTACAATGAGCAGTTCTTC.

The CDR3 nucleotides read TGTGCCAGCAGCTTAGCTGATTGGGGCTCGTACCAAGAGACCCAGTACTTC. Its protein is CASSLADWGSYQETQYF. The chain is built from TRBV7-6 and TRBJ2-5; TRBD1 might be the D (5 bases). Germline CDR1 reads SGHVS; CDR2 reads FNYEAQ. The CDR3 length is 17 residues. Deletions cut 0 bases from V and 0 bases from J, with 14 bases between.

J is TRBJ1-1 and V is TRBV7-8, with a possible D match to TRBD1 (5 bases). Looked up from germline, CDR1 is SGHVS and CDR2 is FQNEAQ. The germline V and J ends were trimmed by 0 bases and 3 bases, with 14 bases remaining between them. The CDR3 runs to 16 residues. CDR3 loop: CASSLARDRMHTEAFF. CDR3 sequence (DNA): TGTGCCAGCAGCTTAGCCAGGGATCGTATGCACACTGAAGCTTTCTTT. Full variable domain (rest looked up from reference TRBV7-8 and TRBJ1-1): GAGVSQSPRYKVAKRGQDVALRCDPISGHVSLFWYQQALGQGPEFLTYFQNEAQLDKSGLPSDRFFAERPEGSVSTLKIQRTQQEDSAVYLCASSLARDRMHTEAFFGQGTRLTVV.

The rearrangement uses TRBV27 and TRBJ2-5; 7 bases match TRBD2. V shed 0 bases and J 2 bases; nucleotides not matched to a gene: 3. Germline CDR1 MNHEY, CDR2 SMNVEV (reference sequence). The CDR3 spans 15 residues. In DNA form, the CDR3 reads TGTGCCAGCAGTTTATCGGGGGGGAGTCAAGAGACCCAGTACTTC. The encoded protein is CASSLSGGSQETQYF.

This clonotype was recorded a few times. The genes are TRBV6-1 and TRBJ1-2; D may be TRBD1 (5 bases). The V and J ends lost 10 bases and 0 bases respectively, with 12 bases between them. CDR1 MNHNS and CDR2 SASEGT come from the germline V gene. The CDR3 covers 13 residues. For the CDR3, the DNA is TGTGCCACCGACGGGGGAGCTAACTATGGCTACACCTTC. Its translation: CATDGGANYGYTF.

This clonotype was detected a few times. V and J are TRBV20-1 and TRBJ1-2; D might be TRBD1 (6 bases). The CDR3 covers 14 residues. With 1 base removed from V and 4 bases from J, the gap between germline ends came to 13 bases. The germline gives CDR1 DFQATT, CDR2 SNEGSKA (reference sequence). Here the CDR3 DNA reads TGCAGTGCTAGAGCCACAGGGACTTCCTATGGCTACACCTTC. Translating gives CSARATGTSYGYTF.

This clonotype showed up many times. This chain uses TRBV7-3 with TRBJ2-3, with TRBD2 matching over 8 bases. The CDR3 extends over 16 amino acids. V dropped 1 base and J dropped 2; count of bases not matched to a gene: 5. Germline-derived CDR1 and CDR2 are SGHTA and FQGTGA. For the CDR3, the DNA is TGTGCCAGCAGCTTAAACCAGCGGGGGAACACAGATACGCAGTATTTT. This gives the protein CASSLNQRGNTDTQYF.

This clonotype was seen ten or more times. The CDR3, as DNA: TGTGCCAGCAGCCAAGGCGAGCGGGGCATGAATGAGCAGTTCTTC. Its translation: CASSQGERGMNEQFF. This chain connects TRBV3-1 to TRBJ2-1, with 7 bases fitting TRBD2. Germline V CDR1 and CDR2: LGHDT, YNNKEL (reference sequence). CDR3 length: 15 amino acids. With V trimmed by 1 base and J by 7 bases, 7 bases remained unmatched.